This is a list of T cell receptor beta chains from one sample in a study of identifying expanded T cells in peripheral blood. Profiled with immunoSEQ multiplex PCR; TCRdb holds only in-frame clones, not every one. This sample has some 54,000 clones, with less than 85% found just once. The sample taken for sequencing was blood. The receptors stem from a person aged 18-69 years in good health. Both conserved end residues are part of each CDR3. Fields, in order: J gene, V gene, CDR3 protein.

j_gene: TRBJ2-2
v_gene: TRBV5-6
CDR3aa: CASSLVWANTGELFF

j_gene: TRBJ1-1
v_gene: TRBV5-1
CDR3aa: CASSISVQGGMNTEAFF

j_gene: TRBJ2-3
v_gene: TRBV10-2
CDR3aa: CATLGDTQYF

j_gene: TRBJ2-1
v_gene: TRBV5-4
CDR3aa: CASSLGSNEQFF

j_gene: TRBJ2-2
v_gene: TRBV11-2
CDR3aa: CASSLVPGRAGTGELFF

j_gene: TRBJ2-5
v_gene: TRBV27
CDR3aa: CASSDTQETQYF

j_gene: TRBJ1-2
v_gene: TRBV5-1
CDR3aa: CASNTGSRDYGYTF

j_gene: TRBJ2-5
v_gene: TRBV4-2
CDR3aa: CASSQAGPKETQYF

j_gene: TRBJ1-1
v_gene: TRBV11-2
CDR3aa: CASSLDQRGEAFF

j_gene: TRBJ2-3
v_gene: TRBV7-2
CDR3aa: CASSGWGDTQYF

j_gene: TRBJ2-1
v_gene: TRBV11-2
CDR3aa: CASSLFDGSSYNEQFF

j_gene: TRBJ2-3
v_gene: TRBV11-2
CDR3aa: CASSLERGRSDTQYF

j_gene: TRBJ2-3
v_gene: TRBV11-2
CDR3aa: CASSPSTDTQYF

j_gene: TRBJ1-2
v_gene: TRBV6-4
CDR3aa: CASSETGGYGYTF

j_gene: TRBJ2-1
v_gene: TRBV7-3
CDR3aa: CASSISGASSYNEQFF

j_gene: TRBJ1-2
v_gene: TRBV12-1
CDR3aa: CASSFQKGLGGYTF

j_gene: TRBJ2-2
v_gene: TRBV5-5
CDR3aa: CASSSSGTGELFF

j_gene: TRBJ2-6
v_gene: TRBV6-1
CDR3aa: CASSELLWGVKAGANVLTF

j_gene: TRBJ2-2
v_gene: TRBV19
CDR3aa: CASSIDRSGELFF

j_gene: TRBJ1-6
v_gene: TRBV6-1
CDR3aa: CASSNLPAPLHF

j_gene: TRBJ1-1
v_gene: TRBV10-3
CDR3aa: CAIRGGNTEAFF

j_gene: TRBJ2-5
v_gene: TRBV19
CDR3aa: CASSAATGWETQYF

j_gene: TRBJ1-2
v_gene: TRBV7-9
CDR3aa: CASSLDRANSYGYTF

j_gene: TRBJ1-1
v_gene: TRBV5-4
CDR3aa: CASSSAGTGILNTEAFF

j_gene: TRBJ2-1
v_gene: TRBV11-2
CDR3aa: CASSLVSGRHNEQFF

j_gene: TRBJ2-7
v_gene: TRBV7-2
CDR3aa: CASSTHLGGVGEQYF

j_gene: TRBJ2-3
v_gene: TRBV18
CDR3aa: CASSTGTTSTDTQYF

j_gene: TRBJ1-1
v_gene: TRBV2
CDR3aa: CAANRGVNTEAFF

j_gene: TRBJ2-3
v_gene: TRBV10-3
CDR3aa: CATAGGASSTDTQYF

j_gene: TRBJ2-5
v_gene: TRBV5-5
CDR3aa: CASSLGLGEETQYF

j_gene: TRBJ1-2
v_gene: TRBV2
CDR3aa: CASPINNYGYTF

j_gene: TRBJ2-5
v_gene: TRBV15
CDR3aa: CATSRDRLASETQYF

j_gene: TRBJ2-2
v_gene: TRBV13
CDR3aa: CASSYGTHTGELFF

j_gene: TRBJ1-2
v_gene: TRBV5-1
CDR3aa: CASSYQGALGYTF

j_gene: TRBJ1-1
v_gene: TRBV5-1
CDR3aa: CASSKGQGVGNTEAFF

j_gene: TRBJ1-6
v_gene: TRBV7-9
CDR3aa: CASSLEQYNSPLHF

j_gene: TRBJ2-5
v_gene: TRBV11-3
CDR3aa: CASTRDSGSVMGETQYF

j_gene: TRBJ2-5
v_gene: TRBV21-1
CDR3aa: CASPPGAWTLRPYF

j_gene: TRBJ1-1
v_gene: TRBV30
CDR3aa: CAWSVGNTEAFF

j_gene: TRBJ2-3
v_gene: TRBV27
CDR3aa: CASSSTGGSTDTQYF

j_gene: TRBJ2-2
v_gene: TRBV6-1
CDR3aa: CASSGDGTGTDSGELFF

j_gene: TRBJ2-3
v_gene: TRBV7-2
CDR3aa: CASTPRLATDTQYF

j_gene: TRBJ2-5
v_gene: TRBV7-2
CDR3aa: CASSFKGAKTQYF

j_gene: TRBJ2-1
v_gene: TRBV7-2
CDR3aa: CASTSGREQFF

j_gene: TRBJ2-5
v_gene: TRBV4-1
CDR3aa: CASSLIAGGGQETQYF

j_gene: TRBJ1-2
v_gene: TRBV11-2
CDR3aa: CASSQHPGTGTDYTF

j_gene: TRBJ2-1
v_gene: TRBV7-2
CDR3aa: CASSLESSGEQFF

j_gene: TRBJ1-1
v_gene: TRBV19
CDR3aa: CASSIVLNTEAFF

j_gene: TRBJ2-3
v_gene: TRBV19
CDR3aa: CASSIRQGGTDTQYF

j_gene: TRBJ2-5
v_gene: TRBV7-9
CDR3aa: CASSHWGQTKETQYF

j_gene: TRBJ2-1
v_gene: TRBV6-5
CDR3aa: CASRDRDTYNEQFF

j_gene: TRBJ2-5
v_gene: TRBV7-2
CDR3aa: CASSLEEAEVETQYF

j_gene: TRBJ2-3
v_gene: TRBV15
CDR3aa: CATSRVALSADTQYF

j_gene: TRBJ1-1
v_gene: TRBV10-2
CDR3aa: CASSELRMNTEAFF

j_gene: TRBJ2-1
v_gene: TRBV30
CDR3aa: CAWSRAFIEEEQFF